This section outlines one TCR beta chain sequence together with its context. PCR amplification relied on 60 Vbeta primers (plus 13 Jbeta primers). The method was immunoSEQ multiplex PCR; TCRdb's version includes in-frame clones alone and lacks a portion of them. The table shows tens of thousands of clones, with about 73% occurring only once. The data belong to a study of cytomegalovirus exposure and HLA in healthy donors. About the research overall: Counted in an early data release were some 81 million unique TCRs from HLA-typed donors.

Sequenced material: PBMCs. The sequence derives from a woman aged 50 to 60 in good health and CMV-seropositive.

DNA for the CDR3: TGCGCCAGCAGCCCAGGACAGGTCCACGACGAGCAGTACTTC. Its protein product is CASSPGQVHDEQYF. The V gene is TRBV5-1, the J gene TRBJ2-7, with 7 bases matching TRBD1. Trimming took 4 bases from V and 5 from J; bases not matched to a gene: 9. The germline gives CDR1 SGHRS, CDR2 YFSETQ. The CDR3 runs 14 residues.